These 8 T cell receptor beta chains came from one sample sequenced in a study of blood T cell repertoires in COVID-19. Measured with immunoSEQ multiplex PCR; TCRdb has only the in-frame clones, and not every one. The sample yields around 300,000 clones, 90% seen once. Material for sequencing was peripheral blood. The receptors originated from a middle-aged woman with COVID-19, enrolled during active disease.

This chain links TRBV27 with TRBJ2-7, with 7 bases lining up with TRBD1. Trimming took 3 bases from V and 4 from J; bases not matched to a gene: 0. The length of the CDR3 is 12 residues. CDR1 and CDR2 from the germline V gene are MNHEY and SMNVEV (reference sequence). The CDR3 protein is CASSFRGYEQYF. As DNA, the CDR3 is TGTGCCAGCAGTTTCAGGGGGTACGAGCAGTACTTC.

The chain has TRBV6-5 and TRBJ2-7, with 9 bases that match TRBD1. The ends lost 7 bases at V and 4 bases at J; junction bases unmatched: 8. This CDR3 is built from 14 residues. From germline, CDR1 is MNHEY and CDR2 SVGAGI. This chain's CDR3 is CASIYTGGGYEQYF. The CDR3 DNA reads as TGTGCCAGCATTTATACAGGGGGCGGGTACGAGCAGTACTTC.

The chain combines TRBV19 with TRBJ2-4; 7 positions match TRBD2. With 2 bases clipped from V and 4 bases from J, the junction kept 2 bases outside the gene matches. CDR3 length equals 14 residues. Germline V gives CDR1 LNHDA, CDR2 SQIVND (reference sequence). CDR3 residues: CASSISGGKNIQYF. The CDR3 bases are TGTGCCAGTAGTATATCGGGGGGTAAAAACATTCAGTACTTC. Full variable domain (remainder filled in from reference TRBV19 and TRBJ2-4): DGGITQSPKYLFRKEGQNVTLSCEQNLNHDAMYWYRQDPGQGLRLIYYSQIVNDFQKGDIAEGYSVSREKKESFPLTVTSAQKNPTAFYLCASSISGGKNIQYFGAGTRLSVL.

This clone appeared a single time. As DNA, the CDR3 is TGTGCCAGCAGTACCCTCCGCGGGGGGGTGGGTAATGAGCAGTTCTTC. Its translation is CASSTLRGGVGNEQFF. The rearrangement uses TRBV25-1 and TRBJ2-1; TRBD2 matches 9 bases. This CDR3 spans 16 amino acids. The germline CDR1 and CDR2 sequences are MGHDK and SYGVNS. Trimming took 5 bases from V and 7 from J; bases not matched to a gene: 12.

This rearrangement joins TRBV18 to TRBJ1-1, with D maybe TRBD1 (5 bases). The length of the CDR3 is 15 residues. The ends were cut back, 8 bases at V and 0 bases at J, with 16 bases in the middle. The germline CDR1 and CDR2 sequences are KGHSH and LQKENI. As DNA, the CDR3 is TGTGCCAGCCAGATTGGGGCAGGAGTGAACACTGAAGCTTTCTTT. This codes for CASQIGAGVNTEAFF.

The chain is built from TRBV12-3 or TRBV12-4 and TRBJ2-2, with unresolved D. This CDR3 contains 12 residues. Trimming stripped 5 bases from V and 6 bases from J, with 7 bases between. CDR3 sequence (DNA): TGTGCCAGCAGTATTCAGGCCGGGGAGCTGTTTTTT. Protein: CASSIQAGELFF.

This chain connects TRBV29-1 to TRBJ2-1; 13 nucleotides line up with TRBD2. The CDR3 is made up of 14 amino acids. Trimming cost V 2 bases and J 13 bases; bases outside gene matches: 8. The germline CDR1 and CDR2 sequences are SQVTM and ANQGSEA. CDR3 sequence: CSVELLAGGGAQFF. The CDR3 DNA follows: TGCAGCGTTGAACTACTAGCGGGAGGGGGAGCACAGTTCTTC.

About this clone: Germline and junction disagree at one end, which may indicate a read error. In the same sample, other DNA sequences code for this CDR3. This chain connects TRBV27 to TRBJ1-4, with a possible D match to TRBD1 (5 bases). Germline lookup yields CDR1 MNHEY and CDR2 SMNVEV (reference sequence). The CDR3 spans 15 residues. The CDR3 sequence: CASSLFRSRGEKLFF. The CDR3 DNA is TGCGCCAGCAGTTTATTTCGGTCCCGGGGGGAAAAACTGTTTTTT. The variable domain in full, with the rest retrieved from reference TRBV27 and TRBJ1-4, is EAQVTQNPRYLITVTGKKLTVTCSQNMNHEYMSWYRQDPGLGLRQIYYSMNVEVTDKGDVPEGYKVSRKEKRNFPLILESPSPNQTSLYFCASSLFRSRGEKLFFGSGTQLSVL.